A single sample is the source of the 21 T cell receptor beta chains below, sequenced in a study of technical replicates of blood from a handful of donors. Profiled with immunoSEQ multiplex PCR; TCRdb holds only in-frame clones, not every one. The sample contains tens of thousands of clones, 90% to 95% of which appear only once. The sequenced material came from PBMCs. The source is a human donor in good health. Some clones in this sample may be carry-over from other donors' samples.

The CDR3 DNA sequence: TGTGCCAGCAGTTACGGGGGCAGCCAGAACTATGGCTACACCTTC. Its protein product is CASSYGGSQNYGYTF. This chain connects TRBV6-6 to TRBJ1-2; a possible D gene is TRBD1 (6 bases). Trimming took 2 bases from V and 2 from J, leaving 12 bases between them. Germline loops: CDR1 MNHNY, CDR2 SVGAGI (reference sequence). CDR3 size: 15 residues.

The rearrangement uses TRBV5-1 and TRBJ1-5; tentative D call: TRBD1 (5 bases). Between the trimmed V and J ends, which lost 0 bases and 0 bases, there was a span of 7 bases. The CDR3 is made up of 15 amino acids. Germline V gives CDR1 SGHRS, CDR2 YFSETQ. The chain's CDR3 is CASSLEGDSNQPQHF. For the CDR3, the DNA is TGCGCCAGCAGCTTGGAAGGGGATAGCAATCAGCCCCAGCATTTT.

This clone is labeled as medium-sized. The rearrangement links TRBV6-4 to TRBJ2-2, with TRBD2 matching 7 bases. Trimming took 1 base from V and 0 from J; bases not matched to a gene: 2. CDR3 size: 16 residues. Germline CDR1 MRHNA, CDR2 SNTAGT. The CDR3 nucleotides are TGTGCCAGCAGTGACTTAGCGGGTACGAACACCGGGGAGCTGTTTTTT. This encodes CASSDLAGTNTGELFF.

This chain joins TRBV7-8 and TRBJ1-3, with D possibly matching TRBD1 (6 bases). In germline, CDR1 is SGHVS, CDR2 FQNEAQ. V lost 6 bases, J lost 0 bases, and 12 bases lay in between. This CDR3 has 15 amino acids. The CDR3 coding sequence is TGTGCCAGCAGGAAGGGGGGGGGCTCTGGAAACACCATATATTTT. This encodes CASRKGGGSGNTIYF.

The chain is built from TRBV7-6 and TRBJ1-1, with D possibly TRBD1 on 5 matching bases. The ends were cut back, 5 bases at V and 6 bases at J, with 16 bases in the middle. CDR1 and CDR2 from the germline V gene are SGHVS and FNYEAQ. There are 14 residues in the CDR3. The CDR3, as DNA: TGTGCCAGCAGCCAATGGGGGGGGGACGCTGAAGCTTTCTTT. Its protein product is CASSQWGGDAEAFF.

The genes are TRBV6-5 and TRBJ2-7; 8 bases align to TRBD1. V lost 6 bases to trimming and J lost 4 bases; unmatched junction nucleotides: 11. Germline V gene data show CDR1 as MNHEY and CDR2 as SVGAGI. The CDR3 consists of 15 residues. As DNA, the CDR3 is TGTGCCAGCAGCCGCGCCGGGCAGGGGGCATACGAGCAGTACTTC. Amino acid sequence: CASSRAGQGAYEQYF.

This clone was detected a few times. The rearrangement joins TRBV19 to TRBJ2-7; the D gene is possibly TRBD1 (5 bases). This CDR3 is 13 amino acids long. Trimming cost V 6 bases and J 0 bases, with 9 bases left between them. Per germline, CDR1 LNHDA and CDR2 SQIVND (reference sequence). CDR3 protein: CASSDSYSYEQYF. The CDR3, as DNA: TGTGCCAGTAGCGACAGCTACTCCTACGAGCAGTACTTC.

The rearrangement joins TRBV7-6 to TRBJ2-7; possibly TRBD1 for D (7 bases). CDR3 length equals 15 residues. Per germline, CDR1 SGHVS and CDR2 FNYEAQ. The germline V and J ends were trimmed by 5 bases and 1 base, with 15 bases remaining between them. The CDR3: CASSPDQGGSYEQYF. In DNA, the CDR3 is TGTGCCAGCAGCCCGGACCAGGGGGGTTCCTACGAGCAGTACTTC.

The chain carries TRBV5-1 and TRBJ2-7, with a possible D match to TRBD1 (5 bases). This CDR3 region has 13 residues. Trimming removed 3 bases at V and 3 bases at J, with 10 bases between. CDR1 SGHRS and CDR2 YFSETQ come from the germline V gene. This CDR3 is CASSSRQNYEQYF. The CDR3 nucleotides are TGCGCCAGCAGCTCACGACAGAACTACGAGCAGTACTTC.

The sample holds one count of this clone. The gene calls are TRBV21-1 and TRBJ1-2. TRBV21-1 is classified as a pseudogene. CDR3 length: 14 amino acids. This CDR3 reads CASSKEGARGGYTF. The CDR3 bases are TGTGCCAGCAGCAAAGAAGGAGCCCGCGGGGGCTACACCTTC.

This clone has just one count. This sequence joins TRBV5-6 and TRBJ2-7; TRBD1 matches at 7 bases. Germline V gene sequence: CDR1 SGHDT, CDR2 YYEEEE. CDR3 length: 13 residues. V was clipped by 3 bases and J by 6 bases; unmatched bases: 6. The CDR3 region has the DNA TGTGCCAGCAGCTCAACAGGGGTGGGCGAGCAGTACTTC. This encodes CASSSTGVGEQYF.

This clone was found once. The V call is TRBV29-1, the J call TRBJ2-3; weak D call: TRBD2 (5 bases). V was clipped by 4 bases and J by 6 bases, with 11 bases between them. The CDR3 length is 12 residues. CDR1 is SQVTM, CDR2 ANQGSEA, per germline. This CDR3 reads CSVGAGVDTQYF. In DNA, the CDR3 is TGCAGCGTTGGGGCGGGTGTGGATACGCAGTATTTT.

The J gene is TRBJ1-4, the V gene TRBV7-8, with D possibly being TRBD1 (5 bases). V was shortened by 5 bases and J by 8 bases, with 18 bases between the two germline ends. There are 15 residues in the CDR3. Looked up from germline, CDR1 is SGHVS and CDR2 is FQNEAQ. CDR3 nucleotide sequence: TGTGCCAGCAGCCATCGCCGAGTGGGGGGGGAAAAACTGTTTTTT. This sequence encodes CASSHRRVGGEKLFF.

The V call is TRBV30, the J call TRBJ2-1; 12 positions agree with TRBD2. Germline V CDR1 and CDR2: GTSNPN, SVGIG (reference sequence). There are 15 residues in the CDR3. V trimming: 2 bases; J trimming: 7 bases; junction bases outside the gene matches: 6. CDR3 sequence (DNA): TGTGCCTGGAGTAAGACTAGCGGGAGTCGGAATGAGCAGTTCTTC. Translated, it gives CAWSKTSGSRNEQFF.

The V gene is TRBV9, the J gene TRBJ1-3, with 10 bases identical to TRBD1. From germline, CDR1 is SGDLS and CDR2 YYNGEE. CDR3 length equals 18 residues. The trim removed 3 bases at V and 0 bases at J, leaving 9 bases unmatched. The CDR3 DNA is TGTGCCAGCAGCGCGAACCCGGGACAGGGGAGCTCTGGAAACACCATATATTTT. It is translated as CASSANPGQGSSGNTIYF.

The V call is TRBV9, the J call TRBJ2-2; the D gene is possibly TRBD1 (6 bases). This CDR3 spans 15 amino acids. From germline, CDR1 is SGDLS and CDR2 YYNGEE. The V end lost 4 bases, the J end lost 4 bases, and 14 bases lay between the germline ends. CDR3 protein: CASSTDRNPTGELFF. As DNA, the CDR3 is TGTGCCAGCAGCACTGACAGGAATCCCACCGGGGAGCTGTTTTTT.

This clone was counted a few times. The chain uses TRBV5-1 and TRBJ1-2; weak D call: TRBD1 (6 bases). Trimming pared 3 bases from V and 4 bases from J, leaving 10 bases between. This CDR3 is built from 13 residues. The germline V gene encodes CDR1 SGHRS and CDR2 YFSETQ. The CDR3 region has the DNA TGCGCCAGCAGCTCCACAGGGATCTATGGCTACACCTTC. As protein: CASSSTGIYGYTF.

V gene TRBV6-6 combines with J gene TRBJ1-5, with 8 bases aligning to TRBD1. With 4 bases clipped from V and 11 bases from J, the junction kept 16 bases outside the gene matches. The V gene's germline CDR1 is MNHNY and CDR2 SVGAGI (reference sequence). This CDR3 region has 16 residues. CDR3 amino acids: CASSSSTRQGPVTQHF. The CDR3 region has the DNA TGTGCCAGCAGTTCCTCAACACGACAGGGGCCCGTAACCCAGCATTTT.

The chain employs TRBV18 and TRBJ1-2, with 10 bases fitting TRBD1. Germline CDR1 and CDR2: KGHSH and LQKENI. The trim removed 4 bases at V and 6 bases at J, leaving 11 bases unmatched. The CDR3 contains 16 residues. CDR3 nucleotides: TGTGCCAGCTCACTATCCGGGACAGGGGTCATGAATGGCTACACCTTC. This codes for CASSLSGTGVMNGYTF.

The J gene is TRBJ2-3, the V gene TRBV6-5; the match to TRBD1 covers 8 bases. Germline loops: CDR1 MNHEY, CDR2 SVGAGI. The CDR3 totals 14 residues. The junction had 4 bases not matched to a gene; V was cut back by 2 bases and J by 6 bases. CDR3 nucleotide sequence: TGTGCCAGCAGTTACAACAGGGGGGTGGATACGCAGTATTTT. Protein product: CASSYNRGVDTQYF.

This clone was counted a few times. The J gene is TRBJ2-7, the V gene TRBV19; 9 nucleotides line up with TRBD1. Germline lookup yields CDR1 LNHDA and CDR2 SQIVND (reference sequence). Trimming took 4 bases from V and 5 from J; bases not matched to a gene: 6. This CDR3 spans 14 amino acids. Here the CDR3 DNA reads TGTGCCAGTAGTACCGCTTGGGACAGGGACGAGCAGTACTTC. Its translation: CASSTAWDRDEQYF. The whole variable domain, filled in from reference TRBV19 and TRBJ2-7, reads DGGITQSPKYLFRKEGQNVTLSCEQNLNHDAMYWYRQDPGQGLRLIYYSQIVNDFQKGDIAEGYSVSREKKESFPLTVTSAQKNPTAFYLCASSTAWDRDEQYFGPGTRLTVT.